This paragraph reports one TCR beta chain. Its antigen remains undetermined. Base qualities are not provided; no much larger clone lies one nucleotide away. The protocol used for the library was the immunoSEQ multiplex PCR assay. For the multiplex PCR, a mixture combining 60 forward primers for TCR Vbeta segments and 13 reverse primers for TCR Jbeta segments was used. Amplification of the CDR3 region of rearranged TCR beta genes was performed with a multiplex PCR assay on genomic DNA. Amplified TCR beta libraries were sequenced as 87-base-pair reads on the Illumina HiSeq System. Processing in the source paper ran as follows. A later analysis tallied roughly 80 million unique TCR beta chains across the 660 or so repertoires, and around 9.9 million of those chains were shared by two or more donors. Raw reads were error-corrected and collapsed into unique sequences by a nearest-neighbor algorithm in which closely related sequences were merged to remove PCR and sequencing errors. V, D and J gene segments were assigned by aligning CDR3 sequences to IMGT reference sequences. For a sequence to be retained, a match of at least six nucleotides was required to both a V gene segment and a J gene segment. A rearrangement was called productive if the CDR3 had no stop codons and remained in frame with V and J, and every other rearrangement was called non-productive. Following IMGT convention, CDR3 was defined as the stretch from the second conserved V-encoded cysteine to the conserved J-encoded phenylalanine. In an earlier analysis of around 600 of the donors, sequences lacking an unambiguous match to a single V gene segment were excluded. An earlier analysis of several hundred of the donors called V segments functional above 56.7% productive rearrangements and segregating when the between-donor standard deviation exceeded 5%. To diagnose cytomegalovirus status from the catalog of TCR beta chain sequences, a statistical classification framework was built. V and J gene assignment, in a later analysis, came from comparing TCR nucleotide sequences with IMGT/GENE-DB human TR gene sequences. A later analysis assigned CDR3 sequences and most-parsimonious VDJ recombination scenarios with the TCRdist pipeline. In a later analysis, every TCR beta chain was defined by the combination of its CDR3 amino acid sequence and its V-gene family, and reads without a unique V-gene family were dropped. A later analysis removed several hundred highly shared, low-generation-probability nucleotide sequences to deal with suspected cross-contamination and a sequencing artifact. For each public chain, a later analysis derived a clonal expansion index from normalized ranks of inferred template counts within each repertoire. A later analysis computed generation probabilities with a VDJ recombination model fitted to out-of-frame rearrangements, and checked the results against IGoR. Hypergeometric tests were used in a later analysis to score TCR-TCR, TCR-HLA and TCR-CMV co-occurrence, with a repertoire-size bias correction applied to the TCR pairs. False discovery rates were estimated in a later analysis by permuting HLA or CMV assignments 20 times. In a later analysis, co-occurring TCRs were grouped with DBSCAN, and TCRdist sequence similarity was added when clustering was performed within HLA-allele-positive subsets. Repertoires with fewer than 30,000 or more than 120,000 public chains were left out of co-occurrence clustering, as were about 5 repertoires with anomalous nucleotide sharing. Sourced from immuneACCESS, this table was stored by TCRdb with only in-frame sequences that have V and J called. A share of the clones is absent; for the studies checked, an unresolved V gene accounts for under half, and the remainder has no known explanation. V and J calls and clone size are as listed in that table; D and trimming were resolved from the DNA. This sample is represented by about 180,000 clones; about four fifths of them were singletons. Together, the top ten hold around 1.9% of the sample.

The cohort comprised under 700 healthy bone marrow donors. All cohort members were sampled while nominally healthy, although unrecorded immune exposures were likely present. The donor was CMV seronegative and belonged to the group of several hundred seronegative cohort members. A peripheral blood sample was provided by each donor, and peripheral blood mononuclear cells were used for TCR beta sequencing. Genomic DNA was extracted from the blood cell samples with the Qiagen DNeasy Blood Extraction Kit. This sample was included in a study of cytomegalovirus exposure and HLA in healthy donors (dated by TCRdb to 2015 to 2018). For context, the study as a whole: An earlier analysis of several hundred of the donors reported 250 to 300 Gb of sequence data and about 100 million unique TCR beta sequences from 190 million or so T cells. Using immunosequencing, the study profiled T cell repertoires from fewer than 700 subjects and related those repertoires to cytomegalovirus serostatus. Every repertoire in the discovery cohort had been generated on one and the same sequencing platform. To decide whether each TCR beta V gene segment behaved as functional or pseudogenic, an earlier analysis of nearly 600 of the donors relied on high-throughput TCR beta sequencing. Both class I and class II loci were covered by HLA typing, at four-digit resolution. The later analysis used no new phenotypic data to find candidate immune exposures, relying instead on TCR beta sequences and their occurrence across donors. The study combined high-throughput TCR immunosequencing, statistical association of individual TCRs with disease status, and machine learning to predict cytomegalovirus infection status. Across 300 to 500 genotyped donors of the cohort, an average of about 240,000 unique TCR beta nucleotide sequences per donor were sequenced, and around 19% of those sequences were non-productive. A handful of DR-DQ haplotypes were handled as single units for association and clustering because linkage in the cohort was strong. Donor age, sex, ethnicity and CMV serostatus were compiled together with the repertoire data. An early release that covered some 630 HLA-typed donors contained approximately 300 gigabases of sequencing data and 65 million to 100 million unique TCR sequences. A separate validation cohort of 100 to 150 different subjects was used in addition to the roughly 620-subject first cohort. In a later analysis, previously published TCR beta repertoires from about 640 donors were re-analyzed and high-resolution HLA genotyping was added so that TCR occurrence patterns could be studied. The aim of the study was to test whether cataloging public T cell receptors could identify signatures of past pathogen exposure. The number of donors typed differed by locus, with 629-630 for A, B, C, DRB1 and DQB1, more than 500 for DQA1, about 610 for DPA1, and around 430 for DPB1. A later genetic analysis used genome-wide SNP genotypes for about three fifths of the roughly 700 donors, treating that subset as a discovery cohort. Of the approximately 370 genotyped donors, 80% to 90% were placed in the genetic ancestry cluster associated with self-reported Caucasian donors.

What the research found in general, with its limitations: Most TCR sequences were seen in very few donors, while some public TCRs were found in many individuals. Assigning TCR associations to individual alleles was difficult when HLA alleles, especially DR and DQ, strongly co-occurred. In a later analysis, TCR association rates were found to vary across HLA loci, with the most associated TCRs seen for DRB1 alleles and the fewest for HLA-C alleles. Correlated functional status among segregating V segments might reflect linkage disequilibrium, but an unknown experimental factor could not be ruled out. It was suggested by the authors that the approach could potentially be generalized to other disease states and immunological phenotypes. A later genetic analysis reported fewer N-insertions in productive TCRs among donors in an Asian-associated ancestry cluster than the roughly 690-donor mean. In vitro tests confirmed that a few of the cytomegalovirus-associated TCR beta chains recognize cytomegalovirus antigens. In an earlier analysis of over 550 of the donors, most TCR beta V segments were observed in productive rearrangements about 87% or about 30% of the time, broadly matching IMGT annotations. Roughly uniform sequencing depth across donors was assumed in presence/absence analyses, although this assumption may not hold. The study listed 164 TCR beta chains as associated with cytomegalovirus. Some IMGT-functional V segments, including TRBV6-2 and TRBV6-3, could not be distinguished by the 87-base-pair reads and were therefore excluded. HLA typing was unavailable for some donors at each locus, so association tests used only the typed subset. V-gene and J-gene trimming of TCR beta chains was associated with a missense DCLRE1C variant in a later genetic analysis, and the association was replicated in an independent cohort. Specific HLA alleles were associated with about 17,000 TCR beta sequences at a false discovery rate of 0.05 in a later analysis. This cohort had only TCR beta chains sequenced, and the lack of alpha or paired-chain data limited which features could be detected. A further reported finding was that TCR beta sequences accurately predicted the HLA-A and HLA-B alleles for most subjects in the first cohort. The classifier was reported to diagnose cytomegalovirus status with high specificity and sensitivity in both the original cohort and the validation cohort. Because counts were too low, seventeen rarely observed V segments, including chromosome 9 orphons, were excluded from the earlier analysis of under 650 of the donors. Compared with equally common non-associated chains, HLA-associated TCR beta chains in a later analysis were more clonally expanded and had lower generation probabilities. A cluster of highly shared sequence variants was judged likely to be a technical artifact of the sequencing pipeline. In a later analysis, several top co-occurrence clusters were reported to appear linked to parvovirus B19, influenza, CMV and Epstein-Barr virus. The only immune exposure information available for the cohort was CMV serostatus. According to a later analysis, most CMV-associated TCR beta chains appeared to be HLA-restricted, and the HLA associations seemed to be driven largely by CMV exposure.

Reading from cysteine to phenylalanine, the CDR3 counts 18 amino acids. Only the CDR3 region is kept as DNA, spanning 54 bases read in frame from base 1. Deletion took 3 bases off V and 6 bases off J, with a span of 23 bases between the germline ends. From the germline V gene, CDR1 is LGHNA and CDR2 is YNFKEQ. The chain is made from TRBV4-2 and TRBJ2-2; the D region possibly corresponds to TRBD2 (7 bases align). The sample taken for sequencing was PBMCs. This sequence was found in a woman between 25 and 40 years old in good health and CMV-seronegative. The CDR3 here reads CASSHFGGGALASGELFF. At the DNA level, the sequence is TGTGCCAGCAGCCATTTCGGAGGGGGGGCCTTGGCGTCCGGGGAGCTGTTTTTT.